The sequence of this T cell receptor (beta chain) was determined in a study of blood T cells in healthy people across ages. Primers used in a second PCR of roughly 7 to 12 cycles were a sample-barcoded 5' primer and a J-beta primer mix. Template switching added a 12-random-nucleotide identifier to every cDNA molecule. Any given sample supplied a minimum of 2.5 million CDR3-containing paired-end reads. Each CDR3 protein gets one entry after TCRdb re-called the 5' RACE reads with MiXCR. The table records 1.5 million to 2 million distinct CDR3 sequences, about two fifths of them present only once. Donor samples were obtained from healthy Caucasian individuals from Russia, aged 6 to 90. The authors drew approximately 9 milliliters of peripheral blood from each donor. Sample: blood. This clonotype was obtained from a human donor in good health.

CDR3 residues: CASSLEDRNYGYTF. The DNA of the CDR3 is TGTGCCAGCAGCTTAGAGGACCGAAACTATGGCTACACCTTC. The J gene is TRBJ1-2, the V gene TRBV7-9; D is ambiguous. CDR1 SEHNR and CDR2 FQNEAQ come from the germline V gene (reference sequence). V was cut by 1 base and J by 2 bases, with 8 bases left in between. The CDR3 sequence is 14 residues long.